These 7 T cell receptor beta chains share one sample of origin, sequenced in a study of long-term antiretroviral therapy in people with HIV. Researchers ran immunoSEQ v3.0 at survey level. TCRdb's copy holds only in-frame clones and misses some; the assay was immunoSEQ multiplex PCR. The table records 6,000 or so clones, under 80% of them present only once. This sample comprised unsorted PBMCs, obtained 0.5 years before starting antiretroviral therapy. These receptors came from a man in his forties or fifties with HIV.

In DNA form, the CDR3 reads TGTGCCAGCAGCGCGACAGGGGGGGTACATGAGCAGTTCTTC. It specifies CASSATGGVHEQFF. The V and J genes are TRBV9 and TRBJ2-1; 9 bases match TRBD1. CDR1 is SGDLS and CDR2 is YYNGEE in the germline V gene. The CDR3 sequence is 14 residues long. Trimming removed 3 bases from V and 8 bases from J; junction bases left unmatched: 6.

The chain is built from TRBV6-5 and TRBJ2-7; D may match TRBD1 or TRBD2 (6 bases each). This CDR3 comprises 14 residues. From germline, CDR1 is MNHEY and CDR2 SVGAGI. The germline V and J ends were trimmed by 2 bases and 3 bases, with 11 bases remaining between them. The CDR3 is CASSYGAGHYEQYF. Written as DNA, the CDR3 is TGTGCCAGCAGTTACGGGGCGGGACACTACGAGCAGTACTTC.

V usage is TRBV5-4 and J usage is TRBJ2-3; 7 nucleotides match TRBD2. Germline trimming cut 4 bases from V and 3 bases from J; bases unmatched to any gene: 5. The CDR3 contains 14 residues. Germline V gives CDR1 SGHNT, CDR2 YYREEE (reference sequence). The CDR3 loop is CASSASGVTDTQYF. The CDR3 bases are TGTGCCAGCAGCGCGAGCGGGGTTACAGATACGCAGTATTTT.

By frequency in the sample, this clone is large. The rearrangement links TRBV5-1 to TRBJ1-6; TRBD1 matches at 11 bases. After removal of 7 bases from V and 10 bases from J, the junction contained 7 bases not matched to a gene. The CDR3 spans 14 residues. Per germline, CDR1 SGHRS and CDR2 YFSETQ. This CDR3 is CASWGGQGASPLHF. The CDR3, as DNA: TGCGCCAGCTGGGGAGGACAGGGGGCGTCACCCCTCCACTTT.

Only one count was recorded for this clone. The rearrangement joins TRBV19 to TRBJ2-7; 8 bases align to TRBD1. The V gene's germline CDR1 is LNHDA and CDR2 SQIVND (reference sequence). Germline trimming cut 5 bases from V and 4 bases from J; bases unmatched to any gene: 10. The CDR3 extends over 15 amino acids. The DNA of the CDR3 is TGTGCCAGTAGTGCCGGACAGGGCCCTTTGTACGAGCAGTACTTC. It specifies CASSAGQGPLYEQYF.

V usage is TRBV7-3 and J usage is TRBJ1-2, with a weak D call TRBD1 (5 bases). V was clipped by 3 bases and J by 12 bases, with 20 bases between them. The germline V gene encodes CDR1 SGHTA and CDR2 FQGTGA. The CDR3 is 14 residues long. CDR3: CASSLGLFFVVHTF. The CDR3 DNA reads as TGTGCCAGCAGCTTGGGACTCTTCTTCGTAGTCCACACCTTC.

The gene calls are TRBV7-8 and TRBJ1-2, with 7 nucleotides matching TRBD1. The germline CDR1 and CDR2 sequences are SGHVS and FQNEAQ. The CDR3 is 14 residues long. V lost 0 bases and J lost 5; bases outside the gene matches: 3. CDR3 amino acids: CASSLAGGLYGYTF. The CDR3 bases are TGTGCCAGCAGCTTAGCAGGGGGCCTATATGGCTACACCTTC.